A single sample gave rise to the 27 T cell receptor beta chains below, sequenced in a study of cytomegalovirus exposure and HLA in healthy donors. Use of 60 Vbeta and 13 Jbeta primers characterized the PCR. Sequencing was performed with immunoSEQ multiplex PCR; in TCRdb, only in-frame clones are kept and a portion is missing. The table shows 140,000 to 150,000 clones, with more than 8% occurring only once. The sequenced material came from PBMCs. The receptors were gathered from a man between 45 and 60 years old in good health and CMV-seronegative.

CDR3 sequence reads: CASKAGSNEKLFF. The CDR3 DNA follows: TGTGCCAGTAAGGCAGGGTCTAATGAAAAACTGTTTTTT. The chain is built from TRBV19 and TRBJ1-4; TRBD1 might be the D (5 bases). Germline V gene lookup returns CDR1 LNHDA and CDR2 SQIVND (reference sequence). The CDR3 is 13 amino acids. Trimming cost V 7 bases and J 3 bases, with 9 bases left between them.

Only a few counts were recorded for this clone. V and J are TRBV7-2 and TRBJ2-7; 9 positions match TRBD2. This CDR3 is 17 amino acids long. Germline V gene lookup returns CDR1 SGHTA and CDR2 FQGNSA. Trimming at V came to 0 bases and at J to 7 bases, leaving 13 bases not matched to a gene. The CDR3 DNA is TGTGCCAGCAGCTTAGCGCCTGTGGCTAGCGGGGCGTTGGAGCAGTACTTC. Its protein is CASSLAPVASGALEQYF.

This clone was found a few times. The rearrangement links TRBV19 to TRBJ1-5; tentative D call: TRBD1 (5 bases). Per the germline V gene, CDR1 is LNHDA and CDR2 is SQIVND (reference sequence). The CDR3 runs 15 residues. The ends were cut back, 5 bases at V and 4 bases at J, with 15 bases in the middle. CDR3 bases: TGTGCCAGTAGTGTCGGACAAATCGGGAATCAGCCCCAGCATTTT. It is translated as CASSVGQIGNQPQHF.

The V call is TRBV18, the J call TRBJ2-7; TRBD1 aligns across 9 bases. Germline trimming cut 5 bases from V and 3 bases from J; bases unmatched to any gene: 11. Germline-derived CDR1 and CDR2 are KGHSH and LQKENI. CDR3 length equals 16 residues. The CDR3: CASSYTPTGGSYEQYF. For the CDR3, the DNA is TGTGCCAGCTCATACACCCCGACAGGGGGAAGCTACGAGCAGTACTTC.

This clone occurred a few times. V and J are TRBV7-9 and TRBJ2-5; TRBD1 matches 7 bases. This CDR3 spans 14 amino acids. CDR1 and CDR2 (germline): SEHNR, FQNEAQ (reference sequence). The V gene end was trimmed by 5 bases and the J gene end by 5 bases; junction bases not matched to a gene: 8. CDR3 sequence reads: CASSEDRRSETQYF. CDR3 nucleotide sequence: TGTGCCAGCAGCGAGGACAGGCGGAGCGAGACCCAGTACTTC.

Only a few counts were recorded for this clone. The J gene is TRBJ1-1, the V gene TRBV5-1, with TRBD1 as a possible D gene (5 bases). The CDR3 totals 14 residues. V gave up 7 bases and J gave up 2 bases, with 15 bases separating them. Germline values: CDR1 SGHRS, CDR2 YFSETQ. The CDR3: CASGGGGDNTEAFF. The CDR3 DNA reads TGCGCCAGCGGGGGAGGAGGAGATAACACTGAAGCTTTCTTT. The full variable domain, with the rest looked up from reference TRBV5-1 and TRBJ1-1, is KAGVTQTPRYLIKTRGQQVTLSCSPISGHRSVSWYQQTPGQGLQFLFEYFSETQRNKGNFPGRFSGRQFSNSRSEMNVSTLELGDSALYLCASGGGGDNTEAFFGQGTRLTVV.

This rearrangement joins TRBV14 to TRBJ2-5, with 8 bases identical to TRBD1. V shed 1 base and J 2 bases; nucleotides not matched to a gene: 3. The CDR3 runs 15 residues. CDR1 is SGHDN, CDR2 FVKESK, per germline. The CDR3 nucleotides are TGTGCCAGCAGCCAAGGACAGGGGAGGCAAGAGACCCAGTACTTC. It yields the protein CASSQGQGRQETQYF.

This clone was detected only a few times. The genes are TRBV30 and TRBJ1-4, with 9 positions matching TRBD1. This CDR3 contains 15 residues. The germline CDR1 and CDR2 sequences are GTSNPN and SVGIG (reference sequence). Trimming took 5 bases from V and 0 from J; bases not matched to a gene: 4. CDR3 loop: CAWGTGPATNEKLFF. The DNA for the CDR3 is TGTGCCTGGGGGACAGGGCCAGCAACTAATGAAAAACTGTTTTTT.

The chain recombines TRBV5-5 with TRBJ2-7; D is perhaps TRBD2 (6 bases). Germline V gene data show CDR1 as SGHKS and CDR2 as YYEKEE (reference sequence). This CDR3 is 17 amino acids long. Deletions cut 0 bases from V and 0 bases from J, with 16 bases between. CDR3 in DNA: TGTGCCAGCAGCTTGGCCCCGGCAGGGAGGTCCTCCTACGAGCAGTACTTC. Residues: CASSLAPAGRSSYEQYF.

The chain recombines TRBV27 with TRBJ2-2; TRBD2 matches 9 bases. Germline V gene lookup returns CDR1 MNHEY and CDR2 SMNVEV (reference sequence). Trimming took 6 bases from V and 2 from J; bases not matched to a gene: 7. CDR3 length: 16 amino acids. The CDR3 here is CASSTRLAVNTGELFF. The CDR3 nucleotides read TGTGCCAGCAGCACCCGACTAGCGGTTAACACCGGGGAGCTGTTTTTT.

V usage is TRBV30 and J usage is TRBJ1-1, with 7 bases matching TRBD1. The CDR3 runs to 13 residues. From germline, CDR1 is GTSNPN and CDR2 SVGIG (reference sequence). The ends lost 3 bases at V and 1 base at J; junction bases unmatched: 2. The CDR3 is CAWRGTENTEAFF. The CDR3 DNA reads TGTGCCTGGAGGGGGACAGAGAACACTGAAGCTTTCTTT.

The CDR3 DNA sequence: TGTGCCAGCAGTGATAGGAGGGGGGGTCCCAGTAGCTCCTACGAGCAGTACTTC. Translating gives CASSDRRGGPSSSYEQYF. The rearrangement uses TRBV25-1 and TRBJ2-7; the D gene is possibly TRBD2 (7 bases). CDR3 length equals 18 residues. The V gene lost 3 bases and the J gene lost 0 bases, with 21 bases spanning the gap. Germline assignment: CDR1 MGHDK and CDR2 SYGVNS.

The rearrangement uses TRBV28 and TRBJ2-1; TRBD1 matches 7 bases. The CDR3 is made up of 12 amino acids. The V gene end was trimmed by 7 bases and the J gene end by 4 bases; junction bases not matched to a gene: 1. The germline V gene has CDR1 MDHEN and CDR2 SYDVKM. CDR3: CASTRGYNEQFF. CDR3 sequence (DNA): TGTGCCAGCACCAGGGGGTACAATGAGCAGTTCTTC.

This clone was seen a handful of times. Here the CDR3 reads CATSRDAGGIYF. In nucleotides, the CDR3 is TGTGCCACCAGCAGAGACGCGGGGGGCATATATTTT. V and J are TRBV15 and TRBJ1-3; D perhaps matches TRBD1 (5 bases). The V gene lost 0 bases and the J gene lost 12 bases, with 9 bases spanning the gap. The CDR3 contains 12 residues. Germline lookup yields CDR1 LNHNV and CDR2 YYDKDF (reference sequence).

The CDR3 sequence: CASSIYSSGANVLTF. Written as DNA, the CDR3 is TGTGCCAGCAGCATTTACAGCTCTGGGGCCAACGTCCTGACTTTC. V usage is TRBV11-2 and J usage is TRBJ2-6, with no clear D. Deletions cut 5 bases from V and 0 bases from J, with 8 bases between. CDR1 SGHAT and CDR2 FQNNGV come from the germline V gene. This CDR3 has 15 residues.

The chain joins TRBV7-8 to TRBJ2-7; a possible D gene is TRBD2 (5 bases). This CDR3 has 14 residues. Trimming removed 1 base from V and 3 bases from J, with 10 bases in between. Germline loops: CDR1 SGHVS, CDR2 FQNEAQ. CDR3 region: CASSLGGSYYEQYF. The DNA of the CDR3 is TGTGCCAGCAGCTTAGGTGGGAGCTACTACGAGCAGTACTTC.

A few counts support this clone. The chain is built from TRBV5-6 and TRBJ1-2, with TRBD1 as a possible D gene (5 bases). From germline, CDR1 is SGHDT and CDR2 YYEEEE. Trimming removed 0 bases at V and 3 bases at J, with 6 bases between. This CDR3 region has 13 residues. The CDR3 nucleotides are TGTGCCAGCAGCTTGGTACAGGACTATGGCTACACCTTC. Translating gives CASSLVQDYGYTF. The entire variable domain, with the rest obtained from reference TRBV5-6 and TRBJ1-2, is as follows: DAGVTQSPTHLIKTRGQQVTLRCSPKSGHDTVSWYQQALGQGPQFIFQYYEEEERQRGNFPDRFSGHQFPNYSSELNVNALLLGDSALYLCASSLVQDYGYTFGSGTRLTVV.

In its sample, this clone was seen a few times. The V gene is TRBV2, the J gene TRBJ2-7; 10 bases are a match to TRBD1. The CDR3 is 15 residues long. The germline V gene encodes CDR1 SNHLY and CDR2 FYNNEI. The V segment lost 6 bases and the J segment 2 bases; nucleotides outside the gene matches: 7. CDR3 DNA sequence: TGTGCCAGCAGGTCAGACAGGGGGCAGCCCTACGAGCAGTACTTC. Encoded protein: CASRSDRGQPYEQYF.

Remarks on this clone: Other DNA sequences of this sample code for an identical CDR3. This chain uses TRBV27 with TRBJ2-1; no definite D call. The germline gives CDR1 MNHEY, CDR2 SMNVEV (reference sequence). V was cut by 5 bases and J by 2 bases, with 7 bases left in between. This CDR3 contains 13 residues. The CDR3 nucleotides read TGTGCCAGCAGTCTAGAGCCCTACAATGAGCAGTTCTTC. Translation gives CASSLEPYNEQFF.

This sequence joins TRBV7-9 and TRBJ1-1; a weak D match, TRBD1 (6 bases). The CDR3 sequence is 15 residues long. CDR1 SEHNR and CDR2 FQNEAQ come from the germline V gene (reference sequence). Trimming removed 4 bases from V and 3 bases from J, with 15 bases in between. CDR3 sequence: CASSSPQGGDTEAFF. CDR3 nucleotides: TGTGCCAGCAGCTCCCCACAGGGAGGGGACACTGAAGCTTTCTTT. Full variable domain (rest looked up from reference TRBV7-9 and TRBJ1-1): DTGVSQNPRHKITKRGQNVTFRCDPISEHNRLYWYRQTLGQGPEFLTYFQNEAQLEKSRLLSDRFSAERPKGSFSTLEIQRTEQGDSAMYLCASSSPQGGDTEAFFGQGTRLTVV.

A few counts support this clone. The rearrangement uses TRBV30 and TRBJ2-3; the D gene is possibly TRBD2 (5 bases). The V gene's germline CDR1 is GTSNPN and CDR2 SVGIG (reference sequence). The CDR3 has 12 amino acids. V lost 1 base, J lost 7 bases, and 9 bases lay in between. The DNA for the CDR3 is TGTGCCTGGAGTGCTCCGGGATATACGCAGTATTTT. Its translation: CAWSAPGYTQYF.

This clone was seen a few times. The genes are TRBV10-2 and TRBJ2-7; the match to TRBD2 covers 9 bases. There are 14 residues in the CDR3. Germline lookup yields CDR1 WSHSY and CDR2 SAAADI. Trimming took 2 bases from V and 3 from J; bases not matched to a gene: 2. CDR3 DNA: TGCGCCAGCAGTGAGCAACTAGCGGGCTACGAGCAGTACTTC. Translated, it gives CASSEQLAGYEQYF.

This sequence joins TRBV10-1 and TRBJ2-1, with 9 positions matching TRBD1. V lost 8 bases to trimming and J lost 7 bases; unmatched junction nucleotides: 9. The CDR3 extends over 14 amino acids. Per germline, CDR1 WNHNN and CDR2 SYGVQD (reference sequence). Written as DNA, the CDR3 is TGCGCCAGCTCCCGCGGGACAGGGTGGAATGAGCAGTTCTTC. It codes for CASSRGTGWNEQFF.

This rearrangement joins TRBV6-1 to TRBJ2-4; TRBD2 agrees at 10 bases. V trimming: 4 bases; J trimming: 0 bases; junction bases outside the gene matches: 6. Germline-derived CDR1 and CDR2 are MNHNS and SASEGT. The CDR3 is made up of 17 amino acids. The CDR3 coding sequence is TGTGCCAGCAGTGGGAGAGCGGGAGGGATAGCCAAAAACATTCAGTACTTC. Protein product: CASSGRAGGIAKNIQYF.

This chain uses TRBV2 with TRBJ1-1; 9 positions agree with TRBD1. The CDR3 has 16 amino acids. Trimming took 5 bases from V and 4 from J; bases not matched to a gene: 11. Germline lookup yields CDR1 SNHLY and CDR2 FYNNEI. The CDR3 sequence is CASSWYPGQGLTEAFF. The DNA of the CDR3 is TGTGCCAGCAGTTGGTACCCGGGACAGGGACTCACTGAAGCTTTCTTT.

This chain uses TRBV6-1 with TRBJ1-5; D is unresolved. Trimming took 7 bases from V and 3 from J, leaving 13 bases between them. Germline CDR1 and CDR2: MNHNS and SASEGT. CDR3 length: 14 residues. CDR3 loop: CASNSPGLNQPQHF. Written as DNA, the CDR3 is TGTGCCAGCAATTCACCGGGTCTCAATCAGCCCCAGCATTTT.

This clone was counted a few times. This chain links TRBV10-1 with TRBJ1-4, with 8 bases identical to TRBD1. Looked up from germline, CDR1 is WNHNN and CDR2 is SYGVQD (reference sequence). This CDR3 has 14 amino acids. V was pared by 6 bases and J by 4 bases, with 4 bases of the junction left unmatched. The chain's CDR3 is CASSDRGRNEKLFF. The CDR3, as DNA: TGCGCCAGCAGCGACAGGGGCCGTAATGAAAAACTGTTTTTT.